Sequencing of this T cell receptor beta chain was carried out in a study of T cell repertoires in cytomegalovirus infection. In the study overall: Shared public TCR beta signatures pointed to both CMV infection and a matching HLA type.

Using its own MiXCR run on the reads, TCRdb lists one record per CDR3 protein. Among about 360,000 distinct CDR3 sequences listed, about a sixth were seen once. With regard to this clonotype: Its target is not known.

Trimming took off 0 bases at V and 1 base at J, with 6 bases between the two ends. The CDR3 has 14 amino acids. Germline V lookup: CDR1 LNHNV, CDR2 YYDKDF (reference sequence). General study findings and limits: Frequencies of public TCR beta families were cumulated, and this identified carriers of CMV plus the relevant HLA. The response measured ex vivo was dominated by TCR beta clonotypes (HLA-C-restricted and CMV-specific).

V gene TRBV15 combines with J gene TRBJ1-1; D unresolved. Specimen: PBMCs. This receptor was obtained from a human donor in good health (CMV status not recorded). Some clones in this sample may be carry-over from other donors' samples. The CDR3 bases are TGTGCCACCAGCAGAGATTCGAGGAACACTGAAGCTTTCTTT. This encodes CATSRDSRNTEAFF.